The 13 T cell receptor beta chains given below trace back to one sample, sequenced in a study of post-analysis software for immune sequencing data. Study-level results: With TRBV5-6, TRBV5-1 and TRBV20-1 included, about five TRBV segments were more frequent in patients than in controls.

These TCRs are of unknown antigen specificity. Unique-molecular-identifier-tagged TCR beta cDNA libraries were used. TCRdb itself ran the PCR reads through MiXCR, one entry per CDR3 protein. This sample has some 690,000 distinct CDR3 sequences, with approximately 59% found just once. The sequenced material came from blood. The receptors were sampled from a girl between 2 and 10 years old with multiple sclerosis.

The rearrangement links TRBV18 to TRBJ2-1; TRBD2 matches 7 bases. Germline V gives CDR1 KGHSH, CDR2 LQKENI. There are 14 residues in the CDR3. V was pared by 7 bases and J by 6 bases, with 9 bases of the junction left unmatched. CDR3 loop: CASFRDYSSNEQFF. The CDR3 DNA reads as TGTGCCAGCTTCCGGGACTACTCCAGCAATGAGCAGTTCTTC.

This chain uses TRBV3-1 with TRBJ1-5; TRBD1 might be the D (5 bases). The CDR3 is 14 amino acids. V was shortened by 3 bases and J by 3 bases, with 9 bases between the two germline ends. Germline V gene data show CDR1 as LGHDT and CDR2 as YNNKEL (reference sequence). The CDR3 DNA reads TGTGCCAGCAGCCACCCAGGGTTCAATCAGCCCCAGCATTTT. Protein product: CASSHPGFNQPQHF.

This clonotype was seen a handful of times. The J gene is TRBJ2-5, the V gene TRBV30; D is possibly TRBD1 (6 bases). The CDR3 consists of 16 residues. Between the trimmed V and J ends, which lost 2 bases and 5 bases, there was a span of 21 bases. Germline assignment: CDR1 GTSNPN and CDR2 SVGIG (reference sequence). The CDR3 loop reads CAWSPTPTGAGETQYF. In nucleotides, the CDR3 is TGTGCCTGGAGTCCAACCCCGACAGGTGCCGGGGAGACCCAGTACTTC.

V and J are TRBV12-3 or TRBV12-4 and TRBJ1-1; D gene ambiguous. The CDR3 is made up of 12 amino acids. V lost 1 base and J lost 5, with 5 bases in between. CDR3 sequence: CASSLGKTEAFF. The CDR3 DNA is TGTGCCAGCAGTTTAGGAAAGACTGAAGCTTTCTTT.

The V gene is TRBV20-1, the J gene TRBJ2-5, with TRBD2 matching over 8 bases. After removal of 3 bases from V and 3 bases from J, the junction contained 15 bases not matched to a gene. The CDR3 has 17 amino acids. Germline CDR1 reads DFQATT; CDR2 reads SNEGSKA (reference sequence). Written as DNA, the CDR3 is TGCAGTGCTAGGAGTCTGGTGGATAGCGGGGTAAAAGAGACCCAGTACTTC. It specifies CSARSLVDSGVKETQYF.

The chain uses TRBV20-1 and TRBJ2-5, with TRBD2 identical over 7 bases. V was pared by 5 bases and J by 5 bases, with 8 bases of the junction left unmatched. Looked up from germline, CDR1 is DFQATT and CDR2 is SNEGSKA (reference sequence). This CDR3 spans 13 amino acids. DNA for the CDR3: TGCAGTGCTGGACGGGGGGTTCGGGAGACCCAGTACTTC. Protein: CSAGRGVRETQYF.

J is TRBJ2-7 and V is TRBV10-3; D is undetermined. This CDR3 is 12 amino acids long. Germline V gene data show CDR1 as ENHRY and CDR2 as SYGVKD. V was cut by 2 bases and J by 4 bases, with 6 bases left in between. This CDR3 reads CAISEAHYEQYF. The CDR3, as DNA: TGTGCCATCAGTGAGGCTCATTACGAGCAGTACTTC.

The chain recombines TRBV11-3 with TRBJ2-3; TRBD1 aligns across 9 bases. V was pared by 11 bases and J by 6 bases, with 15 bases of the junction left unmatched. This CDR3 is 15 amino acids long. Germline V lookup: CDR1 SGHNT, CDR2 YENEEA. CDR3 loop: CAGTGQGLLADTQYF. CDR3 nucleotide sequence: TGTGCCGGAACGGGACAGGGACTTCTGGCGGATACGCAGTATTTT. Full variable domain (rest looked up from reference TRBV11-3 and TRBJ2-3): EAGVVQSPRYKIIEKKQPVAFWCNPISGHNTLYWYLQNLGQGPELLIRYENEEAVDDSQLPKDRFSAERLKGVDSTLKIQPAELGDSAVYLCAGTGQGLLADTQYFGPGTRLTVL.

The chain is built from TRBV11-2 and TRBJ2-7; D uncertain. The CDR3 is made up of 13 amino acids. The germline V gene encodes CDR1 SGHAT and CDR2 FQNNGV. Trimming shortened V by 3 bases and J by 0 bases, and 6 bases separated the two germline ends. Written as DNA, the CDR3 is TGTGCCAGCAGCTTCCAATTCTCCTACGAGCAGTACTTC. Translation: CASSFQFSYEQYF.

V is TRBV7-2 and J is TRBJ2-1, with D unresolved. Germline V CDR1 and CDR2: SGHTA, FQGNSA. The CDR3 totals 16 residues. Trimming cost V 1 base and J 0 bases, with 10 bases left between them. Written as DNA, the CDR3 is TGTGCCAGCAGCTTAGGGCCTCCGAGCTCCTACAATGAGCAGTTCTTC. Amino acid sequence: CASSLGPPSSYNEQFF.

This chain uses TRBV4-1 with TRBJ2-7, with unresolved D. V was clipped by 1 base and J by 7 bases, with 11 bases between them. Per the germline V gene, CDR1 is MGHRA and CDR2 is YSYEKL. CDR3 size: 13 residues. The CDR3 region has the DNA TGCGCCAGCAGCCAAGGGCCCCGAGAGGAGCAGTACTTC. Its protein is CASSQGPREEQYF.

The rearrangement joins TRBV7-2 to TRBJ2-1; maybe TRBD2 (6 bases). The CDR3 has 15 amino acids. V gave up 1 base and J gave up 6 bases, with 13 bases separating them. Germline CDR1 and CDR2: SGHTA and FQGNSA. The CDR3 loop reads CASSLEVAAGNEQFF. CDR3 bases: TGTGCCAGCAGCTTAGAGGTAGCGGCGGGCAATGAGCAGTTCTTC.

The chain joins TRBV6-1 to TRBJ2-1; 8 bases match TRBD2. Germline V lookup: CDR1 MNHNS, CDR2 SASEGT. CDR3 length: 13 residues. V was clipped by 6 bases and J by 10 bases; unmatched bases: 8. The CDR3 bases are TGTGCCAGCAGGGGGATAGCGGGACGGGAGCAGTTCTTC. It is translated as CASRGIAGREQFF.